These T cell receptor beta chains were read from a single sample in a study of shared clonotypes between healthy human individuals. Assay: immunoSEQ multiplex PCR; the TCRdb copy retains only in-frame clones and omits some. The table records about 1 million clones, about 75% of them present only once. Sequenced input: memory CD4+ T cells sorted from blood. The receptors here all came from a man aged 18 to 35 in good health. CDR3s include the opening cysteine and the closing phenylalanine or tryptophan. The D gene is left open where the match is weak. Clone sizes are given selectively: once, few, many, or a class where the clone is expanded.

CDR3aa | CDR3nt | abundance | v_gene | d_gene | j_gene
CASSTGTGELFF | TGCGCCAGCAGTACGGGCACCGGGGAGCTGTTTTTT | - | TRBV10-1 | - | TRBJ2-2
CASSLHTNTEAFF | TGCGCCAGCAGTTTGCACACAAACACTGAAGCTTTCTTT | - | TRBV5-1 | - | TRBJ1-1
CASSYGQGGNTIYF | TGCGCCAGCAGCTACGGACAGGGAGGAAACACCATATATTTT | - | TRBV5-1 | TRBD1 | TRBJ1-3
CASTLTGGYYGYTF | TGTGCCAGCACGTTGACAGGGGGCTATTATGGCTACACCTTC | - | TRBV6-1 | TRBD1 | TRBJ1-2
CASSRRDTLNQPQHF | TGTGCCAGCAGTCGCCGGGATACATTAAATCAGCCCCAGCATTTT | - | TRBV2 | - | TRBJ1-5
CASSYSSGRGQETQYF | TGTGCCAGCAGTTACTCGAGCGGCAGGGGCCAAGAGACCCAGTACTTC | - | TRBV6-5 | - | TRBJ2-5
CASSPGTSANEQFF | TGTGCCAGCTCACCAGGGACTAGCGCGAATGAGCAGTTCTTC | - | TRBV18 | TRBD2 | TRBJ2-1
CSDRRDRGAYEQYF | TGCAGCGACCGAAGGGACAGGGGGGCATACGAGCAGTACTTC | once | TRBV29-1 | TRBD1 | TRBJ2-7
CASSSGTKTYNEQFF | TGTGCCAGCAGCTCCGGGACAAAGACCTACAATGAGCAGTTCTTC | few | TRBV11-2 | - | TRBJ2-1
CSVRALDEQYF | TGCAGCGTGAGGGCCCTTGACGAGCAGTACTTC | - | TRBV29-1 | - | TRBJ2-7
CAISESGEKLFF | TGTGCCATCAGTGAGTCGGGTGAAAAACTGTTTTTT | - | TRBV10-3 | - | TRBJ1-4
CASSTPGHYEQYF | TGTGCCAGCAGTACCCCGGGACACTACGAGCAGTACTTC | - | TRBV6-6 | - | TRBJ2-7
CASREQGAKVGYTF | TGTGCCAGCAGGGAACAGGGGGCGAAGGTGGGCTACACCTTC | - | TRBV5-4 | TRBD1 | TRBJ1-2
CASSLEEGPYEQYF | TGCGCCAGCAGCTTGGAGGAGGGGCCCTACGAGCAGTACTTC | - | TRBV5-1 | - | TRBJ2-7
CASSQWREDTQYF | TGTGCCAGCAGCCAATGGAGGGAAGATACGCAGTATTTT | many | TRBV16 | - | TRBJ2-3
CASSPRTSSYEQYF | TGTGCCAGCAGCCCCCGAACCAGCTCCTACGAGCAGTACTTC | - | TRBV7-2 | - | TRBJ2-7
CASSLEVEQFF | TGTGCCAGCAGCTTGGAGGTTGAGCAGTTCTTC | - | TRBV7-2 | - | TRBJ2-1
CASSQETDSLNTEAFF | TGCGCCAGCAGCCAAGAAACGGACAGCCTTAACACTGAAGCTTTCTTT | - | TRBV4-3 | - | TRBJ1-1
CASSTTTGGREQYF | TGTGCCAGCAGCACTACAACAGGGGGGAGAGAGCAGTACTTC | few | TRBV5-4 | TRBD1 | TRBJ2-7
CASSARITGEAGYTF | TGTGCCAGCAGCGCCCGGATAACAGGGGAGGCTGGCTACACCTTC | - | TRBV11-1 | TRBD1 | TRBJ1-2
CATSRDRTENYYGMNTEAFF | TGTGCCACCAGCAGAGATAGGACGGAAAACTATTATGGTATGAACACTGAAGCTTTCTTT | - | TRBV15 | - | TRBJ1-1
CASSRSSWSPEQYF | TGTGCCAGCAGTAGGTCTAGCTGGTCTCCCGAGCAGTACTTC | - | TRBV27 | - | TRBJ2-7
CACFRGRYTF | TGTGCCTGCTTCAGGGGTCGCTACACCTTC | many | TRBV30 | - | TRBJ1-2
CASSLSSAYYNEQFF | TGTGCTAGCAGCTTATCTAGCGCTTACTACAATGAGCAGTTCTTC | - | TRBV7-7 | - | TRBJ2-1